A selection of T cell receptor beta chains follows, all from one sample in a study of cytomegalovirus exposure and HLA in healthy donors. Using immunoSEQ multiplex PCR, the repertoire was profiled, and TCRdb retains in-frame clones only, with some absent. The repertoire holds some 150,000 clones, 79% seen once, with under 3% in the top ten. The sequencing sample was made of PBMCs. The source of these receptors is a woman in her fifties or sixties in good health and CMV-seronegative. CDR3s include the opening cysteine and the closing phenylalanine or tryptophan. D genes are given only for firm matches. Rows may omit the clone size; those that give it use once, few, many or a size class.

J | size | V | D | CDR3 | DNA
TRBJ2-7 | . | TRBV7-8 | . | CASSLGVRIYEQYF | TGTGCCAGCAGCTTAGGAGTTAGAATTTACGAGCAGTACTTC
TRBJ1-5 | . | TRBV7-9 | TRBD1 | CASTSDRDYQPQHF | TGTGCCAGCACCTCGGACAGGGACTATCAGCCCCAGCATTTT
TRBJ2-7 | . | TRBV14 | TRBD1 | CASSQAAGQVYF | TGTGCCAGCAGCCAGGCCGCGGGACAGGTGTACTTC
TRBJ2-3 | . | TRBV10-3 | TRBD1 | CAISETTTGDTQYF | TGTGCCATCAGTGAAACGACCACAGGGGACACGCAGTATTTT
TRBJ2-7 | . | TRBV6-1 | TRBD1 | CASSATGSYEQYF | TGTGCCAGCAGTGCGACAGGGAGTTACGAGCAGTACTTC
TRBJ2-1 | . | TRBV4-2 | TRBD1 | CASRGQGRNEQFF | TGTGCCAGCAGGGGACAGGGGCGCAATGAGCAGTTCTTC
TRBJ2-3 | few | TRBV27 | . | CASSPGWRGGTDTQYF | TGTGCCAGCAGTCCTGGATGGAGGGGTGGCACAGATACGCAGTATTTT
TRBJ2-1 | few | TRBV6-1 | . | CASSEVGHLFF | TGTGCCAGCAGTGAAGTGGGGCATCTGTTCTTC
TRBJ2-5 | few | TRBV28 | TRBD2 | CASSLGRGGRGETQYF | TGTGCCAGCAGTTTAGGGCGGGGGGGCCGAGGAGAGACCCAGTACTTC
TRBJ1-3 | few | TRBV7-9 | . | CASSLRIRGGENTIYF | TGTGCCAGCAGCTTAAGGATTCGGGGGGGAGAGAACACCATATATTTT
TRBJ2-1 | . | TRBV28 | . | CASSLHRTYNEQFF | TGTGCCAGCAGTTTACACAGGACCTACAATGAGCAGTTCTTC
TRBJ2-7 | . | TRBV7-2 | TRBD1 | CASSSGQGARGSEQYF | TGTGCCAGCAGCTCGGGACAGGGGGCCAGGGGCTCCGAGCAGTACTTC
TRBJ2-7 | . | TRBV11-2 | . | CASSARVDAYEQYF | TGTGCCAGCAGCGCCCGGGTCGATGCCTACGAGCAGTACTTC
TRBJ2-3 | . | TRBV7-8 | TRBD2 | CASSSVLGVAGADTQYF | TGTGCCAGCAGCTCCGTCCTGGGGGTAGCGGGGGCAGATACGCAGTATTTT
TRBJ2-1 | . | TRBV4-1 | TRBD1 | CASSQERGQGIDEQFF | TGCGCCAGCAGCCAAGAGCGGGGACAGGGGATTGATGAGCAGTTCTTC
TRBJ2-1 | . | TRBV11-2 | . | CASSFSREQFF | TGTGCCAGCAGCTTCTCCCGGGAGCAGTTCTTC
TRBJ2-7 | once | TRBV7-2 | . | CASSPRDKSYEQYF | TGTGCCAGCAGCCCCCGGGACAAGTCCTACGAGCAGTACTTC
TRBJ1-5 | . | TRBV28 | . | CASSSRQFISNQPQHF | TGTGCCAGCAGTTCGCGACAGTTCATTAGCAATCAGCCCCAGCATTTT
TRBJ2-7 | . | TRBV28 | TRBD1 | CASSLRETGWSYEQYF | TGTGCCAGCAGTTTAAGGGAGACAGGGTGGTCCTACGAGCAGTACTTC
TRBJ2-1 | . | TRBV7-2 | . | CASSSLRRDRFF | TGTGCCAGCAGCTCCCTTAGACGGGATCGGTTCTTC